This T cell receptor (beta chain) came from a study of T cells in Graves' hyperthyroidism and ophthalmopathy. Overall study findings and caveats: In the analysis, a 13 V-J model separated ophthalmopathy from stable hyperthyroidism.

With respect to this clonotype: The antigen remains undetermined.

RNA transcripts provided the source from which TCR beta CDR3 regions were amplified. The TCR CDR3 first-round RT-PCR relied on the HTBI primer set. TCRdb reprocessed the multiplex PCR reads via MiXCR and lists one record per CDR3 protein. The sample includes 400,000 or so distinct CDR3 sequences, 12% to 15% seen only once; the top ten take under 25%. Germline CDR1 reads SGHRS; CDR2 reads YFSETQ. The V gene lost 1 base and the J gene lost 1 base, with 8 bases spanning the gap. There are 14 residues in the CDR3. Clinical symptoms, serum thyroxine, TRAb, thyroid ultrasound and orbital computed tomography established diagnosis.

This TCR came from a woman aged 60 to 75 with Graves' ophthalmopathy. The chain links TRBV5-1 to TRBJ2-5; D is ambiguous. The material sequenced was blood. CDR3 nucleotide sequence: TGCGCCAGCAGCTTGACGGACGTCCAAGAGACCCAGTACTTC. Translated, it gives CASSLTDVQETQYF.